This TCR beta chain was profiled in a study of cytomegalovirus exposure and HLA in healthy donors (dated 2017 in TCRdb). General notes on the study: A later analysis indicated that the 95 to 150 validation repertoires were generated on the platform also employed for the 720 or so repertoires of the first cohort. The study was designed to test whether signatures of past pathogen exposure could be identified by cataloging public T cell receptors. In addition to the first cohort of approximately 650 subjects, a separate validation cohort of under 150 different subjects was used. The study combined high-throughput TCR immunosequencing, statistical association of individual TCRs with disease status, and machine learning to predict cytomegalovirus infection status.

The CDR3 runs 13 residues from the cysteine to the phenylalanine. Only the CDR3 DNA is retained, 39 bases long and in frame from the first base. The CDR1 and CDR2 encoded by the germline V gene are SGHAT and FQNNGV. V gives up 4 bases and J gives up 3 bases, and the segment between their germline ends measures 9 bases. The donors were included in the validation cohort of roughly 120 subjects, a group kept apart from the 666-subject first cohort. The study at large found these results: A later analysis had no HLA typing for the validation cohort, so co-occurrence there was scored across all 110 or so repertoires. It was suggested by the authors that the approach could potentially be generalized to other disease states and immunological phenotypes. The classifier was reported to diagnose cytomegalovirus status with high specificity and sensitivity in both the original cohort and the validation cohort. A total of 164 TCR beta chains were listed by the study as associated with cytomegalovirus. In vitro tests confirmed that a few of the cytomegalovirus-associated TCR beta chains recognize cytomegalovirus antigens. Most TCR sequences were seen in very few donors, while some public TCRs were found in many individuals. In a later analysis, TCRs clustered in the first cohort were found to also tend to co-occur in the 130 or so validation repertoires, with approximately 93% of cluster scores above 0.

The method was the immunoSEQ multiplex PCR assay. The authors' pipeline ran thus. A statistical classification framework was developed to diagnose cytomegalovirus status using the catalog of TCR beta chain sequences. TCRdb re-hosts the immuneACCESS table, in-frame sequences only. Its copies lack some clones; in the studies checked, an unresolved V gene accounts for under half of them, and the cause for the rest is not known. V, J and clone size are taken as reported in that table, and D and trimming were inferred from the DNA itself. The table for this sample lists more than 200,000 clones; roughly 87% of them were counted only once. The biggest ten clones account for around 13% of the sample. This clone was seen just once. This clone's antigen is unknown. No base qualities exist here, and no much larger clone lies one base off it.

The source material was PBMCs. This chain joins TRBV11-2 to TRBJ1-1; no confident D gene assignment can be made. This receptor was taken from a man between 18 and 29 years old in good health and CMV-seropositive. Here is the DNA: TGTGCCAGCAGCTGGGGAAGGGACACTGAAGCTTTCTTT. This sequence encodes CASSWGRDTEAFF.